The following is a T cell receptor (beta chain) sequence with its context. In the authors' methods: Estimation of nucleated cell counts was performed using reference gene primer amplification. TCRdb's table, derived via immunoSEQ multiplex PCR, lists solely in-frame clones and lacks some. Clone size and the V and J calls come from that table; the DNA yielded D and trimming. The data show about 180,000 clones, with around 87% seen just once and under 15% held by the top ten. One Seattle source followed patients from active infection through their disease course. The CDR3 contains 12 residues. With 6 bases removed from V and 3 bases from J, the gap between germline ends came to 6 bases. Germline assignment: CDR1 SNHLY and CDR2 FYNNEI. The data stem from a study of blood T cell repertoires in COVID-19. Study-wide context: The cDNA or gDNA used as material had been derived from T cells, B-cell-depleted T cells, or PBMCs.

The material sequenced was peripheral blood. The rearrangement joins TRBV2 to TRBJ1-3; D is unclear. The sequence derives from an older woman with COVID-19, enrolled during active disease. The CDR3 region has the DNA TGTGCCAGCAGAGCTGGTGGAAACACCATATATTTT. Translated, it gives CASRAGGNTIYF.